The 23 T cell receptor beta chains given below trace back to one sample, sequenced in a study of blood T cells in healthy people across ages. PCR was performed a second time for about 7 to 12 cycles using a sample-barcoded 5' primer and a J-beta primer mix. TCRdb redid the calling of the 5' RACE reads with MiXCR, one entry per CDR3 protein. Of 450,000 to 650,000 distinct CDR3 sequences in the sample, nearly 25% were seen once. These data were likewise used in another study, on T cells of mothers and their children.

Sequences were obtained from blood. These receptors all come from a boy between 10 and 17 years old in good health.

CDR3 in DNA: TGTGCCAGCAGGGGCCTGTGGGACAGGGAAGAGACCCAGTACTTC. Translating gives CASRGLWDREETQYF. The gene calls are TRBV12-3 or TRBV12-4 and TRBJ2-5; 9 nucleotides line up with TRBD1. J lost 3 bases, V lost 6 bases, and 8 bases had no gene match. This CDR3 is 15 amino acids long.

This clonotype has just a few counts. The chain couples TRBV5-6 to TRBJ1-1; tentative D call: TRBD1 (5 bases). Germline lookup yields CDR1 SGHDT and CDR2 YYEEEE. V lost 2 bases to trimming and J lost 7 bases, with 12 bases between them. The CDR3 runs to 13 residues. In DNA, the CDR3 is TGTGCCAGCAGCTTTCTGTCAGGGAGTGAAGCTTTCTTT. It encodes CASSFLSGSEAFF.

V is TRBV5-1 and J is TRBJ2-3; 9 bases match TRBD1. V shed 4 bases, J shed 8 bases, and the junction held 8 bases outside the gene matches. The CDR3 is 14 amino acids. The germline V gene encodes CDR1 SGHRS and CDR2 YFSETQ. The CDR3 sequence is CASSPRTGESTQYF. The CDR3 bases are TGCGCCAGCAGCCCACGGACAGGGGAAAGTACGCAGTATTTT. The entire variable domain, with the rest obtained from reference TRBV5-1 and TRBJ2-3, is as follows: KAGVTQTPRYLIKTRGQQVTLSCSPISGHRSVSWYQQTPGQGLQFLFEYFSETQRNKGNFPGRFSGRQFSNSRSEMNVSTLELGDSALYLCASSPRTGESTQYFGPGTRLTVL.

With regard to this clonotype: One end of the junction varies from germline; a read error may be responsible. This chain connects TRBV7-7 to TRBJ2-7; D is undetermined. Germline loops: CDR1 SSHAT, CDR2 FNYEAQ (reference sequence). The CDR3 runs 13 residues. The CDR3 region has the DNA TGTGCTAGCAGCCAGACCGAATTCCACGAGCAGTACTTC. Protein: CASSQTEFHEQYF.

This clonotype has more than one count but fewer than ten. This chain uses TRBV28 with TRBJ2-7; maybe TRBD1 (6 bases). Germline CDR1 reads MDHEN; CDR2 reads SYDVKM. The V end was cut by 11 bases, the J end by 3 bases, with 14 bases between. The CDR3 has 12 amino acids. CDR3 residues: CAGSWDNYEQYF. Written as DNA, the CDR3 is TGTGCCGGATCCTGGGACAACTACGAGCAGTACTTC. Looking up the rest from reference TRBV28 and TRBJ2-7 gives the full variable domain: DVKVTQSSRYLVKRTGEKVFLECVQDMDHENMFWYRQDPGLGLRLIYFSYDVKMKEKGDIPEGYSVSREKKERFSLILESASTNQTSMYLCAGSWDNYEQYFGPGTRLTVT.

This clonotype came up a few times. The J gene is TRBJ2-5, the V gene TRBV4-3, with D unresolved. The J call may be mistaken, given a closer DNA end match to TRBJ2-7. This CDR3 is 15 amino acids long. Germline CDR1 LGHNA, CDR2 YSLEER. The CDR3 coding sequence is TGCGCCAGCAGCCCTTGGTTCCCTTCGACCTACGAGCAGTACTTC. Amino acid sequence: CASSPWFPSTYEQYF.

The J gene is TRBJ1-1, the V gene TRBV5-1, with a tentative D call TRBD1 (5 bases). Deletions cut 0 bases from V and 5 bases from J, with 17 bases between. The CDR3 totals 16 residues. The germline CDR1 and CDR2 sequences are SGHRS and YFSETQ. This CDR3 reads CASSLAGRGGGTEAFF. The CDR3 DNA sequence: TGCGCCAGCAGCTTGGCTGGGAGGGGCGGGGGGACTGAAGCTTTCTTT.

This CDR3 reads CSATRGGFSNEQFF. CDR3 DNA sequence: TGCAGTGCTACCCGAGGGGGGTTCTCGAATGAGCAGTTCTTC. This chain links TRBV20-1 with TRBJ2-1; the D gene could be TRBD1 or TRBD2 (6 bases each). CDR3 size: 14 residues. V lost 4 bases and J 7 bases, leaving 17 bases between the germline ends. Germline V gene data show CDR1 as DFQATT and CDR2 as SNEGSKA (reference sequence).

This clonotype was seen just once. J is TRBJ2-2 and V is TRBV6-1, with D possibly matching TRBD1 (5 bases). In germline, CDR1 is MNHNS, CDR2 SASEGT. The CDR3 is 14 amino acids. V was pared by 4 bases and J by 1 base, with 7 bases between. In DNA, the CDR3 is TGTGCCAGCAGTGTCGACAGGAACACCGGGGAGCTGTTTTTT. It encodes CASSVDRNTGELFF.

The chain has TRBV9 and TRBJ2-7, with 8 bases that match TRBD2. Germline CDR1 and CDR2: SGDLS and YYNGEE. Unmatched junction bases numbered 5, after V lost 2 bases and J lost 7 bases. The CDR3 runs 13 residues. The CDR3 loop is CASSVDPGGEQYF. The CDR3 coding sequence is TGTGCCAGCAGCGTTGACCCGGGGGGGGAGCAGTACTTC.

The chain employs TRBV6-1 and TRBJ1-2, with D tentatively TRBD1 (5 bases). CDR3 length: 14 amino acids. Trimming stripped 7 bases from V and 3 bases from J, with 15 bases between. From germline, CDR1 is MNHNS and CDR2 SASEGT. CDR3 sequence reads: CASILQGVDYGYTF. CDR3 sequence (DNA): TGTGCCAGCATCCTGCAGGGAGTTGACTATGGCTACACCTTC.

This clonotype turned up a few times. The rearrangement joins TRBV4-3 to TRBJ1-2; no firm D call. The CDR3 length is 13 residues. Trimming left V 3 bases short and J 5 bases short, with 10 bases between. Per germline, CDR1 LGHNA and CDR2 YSLEER. The DNA for the CDR3 is TGCGCCAGCAGCCATTCTGGAACTTATGGCTACACCTTC. It codes for CASSHSGTYGYTF.

V and J are TRBV15 and TRBJ1-1; 9 bases align to TRBD1. This CDR3 is built from 16 residues. The V gene's germline CDR1 is LNHNV and CDR2 YYDKDF (reference sequence). The V segment lost 0 bases and the J segment 0 bases; nucleotides outside the gene matches: 2. CDR3 region: CATSRDWDRVNTEAFF. DNA for the CDR3: TGTGCCACCAGCAGAGATTGGGACAGGGTGAACACTGAAGCTTTCTTT.

This clonotype occurred a few times. V and J are TRBV24-1 and TRBJ2-2; no clear D gene. The CDR3 consists of 12 residues. Germline lookup yields CDR1 KGHDR and CDR2 SFDVKD. V lost 5 bases, J lost 7 bases, and 7 bases lay in between. This chain's CDR3 is CATSVQVGELFF. CDR3 DNA sequence: TGTGCCACCAGTGTCCAGGTCGGGGAGCTGTTTTTT.

This chain uses TRBV7-9 with TRBJ1-2, with a possible D match to TRBD1 (6 bases). The V gene lost 5 bases and the J gene lost 4 bases, with 23 bases spanning the gap. The CDR3 has 17 residues. The germline gives CDR1 SEHNR, CDR2 FQNEAQ (reference sequence). The CDR3 spells CASSLTLGAGEGYGYTF. CDR3 nucleotides: TGTGCCAGCAGCCTGACCTTAGGTGCAGGGGAGGGCTATGGCTACACCTTC.

This clonotype appeared many times. The chain uses TRBV6-1 and TRBJ2-7; D unresolved. Looked up from germline, CDR1 is MNHNS and CDR2 is SASEGT. The CDR3 spans 13 residues. The V and J ends lost 1 base and 4 bases respectively, with 8 bases between them. The CDR3 loop reads CASSEGAEYEQYF. The CDR3 DNA follows: TGTGCCAGCAGTGAAGGGGCCGAGTACGAGCAGTACTTC.

The genes are TRBV12-3 or TRBV12-4 and TRBJ2-1; possibly TRBD1 for D (5 bases). V lost 1 base and J 5 bases, leaving 9 bases between the germline ends. The CDR3 covers 14 residues. The DNA for the CDR3 is TGTGCCAGCAGTTTAGGGACATCTCACAATGAGCAGTTCTTC. Protein: CASSLGTSHNEQFF.

This clonotype was seen at least ten times. This chain uses TRBV20-1 with TRBJ2-3; unclear D gene. Per the germline V gene, CDR1 is DFQATT and CDR2 is SNEGSKA (reference sequence). V lost 3 bases to trimming and J lost 2 bases, with 9 bases between them. CDR3 length: 13 residues. Here the CDR3 DNA reads TGCAGTGCTAGGAGGAGAAACACAGATACGCAGTATTTT. Translating it yields CSARRRNTDTQYF.

This clonotype was seen many times. The rearrangement links TRBV7-9 to TRBJ2-1; no clear D. The CDR3 has 11 residues. Germline CDR1 reads SEHNR; CDR2 reads FQNEAQ (reference sequence). V shed 1 base and J shed 9 bases, with 4 bases lying between them. CDR3 bases: TGTGCCAGCAGCTTAGACGGTGAGCAGTTCTTC. This gives the protein CASSLDGEQFF.

The chain links TRBV5-6 to TRBJ2-5; 10 positions match TRBD1. Trimming removed 5 bases from V and 5 bases from J; junction bases left unmatched: 9. The CDR3 runs to 15 residues. Per the germline V gene, CDR1 is SGHDT and CDR2 is YYEEEE. CDR3 in DNA: TGTGCCAGCAGAGGGTATGGACAGGGGGGGGAGACCCAGTACTTC. This gives the protein CASRGYGQGGETQYF.

The J gene is TRBJ2-5, the V gene TRBV7-2, with D uncertain. The germline V and J ends were trimmed by 5 bases and 2 bases, with 9 bases remaining between them. CDR3 size: 13 residues. The V gene's germline CDR1 is SGHTA and CDR2 FQGNSA. CDR3 residues: CASSQMGQETQYF. The CDR3, as DNA: TGTGCCAGCAGCCAGATGGGGCAAGAGACCCAGTACTTC.

The chain has TRBV4-3 and TRBJ1-1; D may be TRBD1 (6 bases). V lost 1 base and J lost 3, with 18 bases in between. The CDR3 length is 17 residues. CDR1 is LGHNA and CDR2 is YSLEER in the germline V gene. For the CDR3, the DNA is TGCGCCAGCAGCCAAGCGTGGCCCCGGGCAGGGGACACTGAAGCTTTCTTT. Protein product: CASSQAWPRAGDTEAFF.

This chain uses TRBV27 with TRBJ2-5; no definite D call. The V gene lost 2 bases and the J gene lost 4 bases, with 11 bases spanning the gap. CDR3 length: 14 amino acids. Germline-derived CDR1 and CDR2 are MNHEY and SMNVEV (reference sequence). DNA of the CDR3: TGTGCCAGCAGTTTACTCGATGGAGCAGAGACCCAGTACTTC. Amino acid sequence: CASSLLDGAETQYF.